The rows below give T cell receptor beta chains drawn from one sample of a study of response to subunit inactivated influenza vaccine. TCRdb used MiXCR to reprocess the RT-PCR reads, holding one entry per CDR3 protein. The repertoire holds 650,000 to 800,000 distinct CDR3 sequences, 18% seen once, with roughly 11% in the top ten. Sequences were derived from PBMCs from blood, sampled 4 to 6 days after vaccination. Every receptor here comes from a man aged 45-60 years who received an inactivated influenza vaccine. Each CDR3 is given with its conserved first and last residue. The D gene is left open where the match is weak. Not every row has a clone size; where given, it reads once, few, many or a size class.

DNA,CDR3,J,size,V,D
TGTGCCTGGAGTGCGGGACTAAACTACAATGAGCAGTTCTTC,CAWSAGLNYNEQFF,TRBJ2-1,few,TRBV30,TRBD2
TGTGCCAGCAGTTACTTTGGGGTCGGCACAGATACGCAGTATTTT,CASSYFGVGTDTQYF,TRBJ2-3,-,TRBV6-2/TRBV6-3,-
TGCAGTGCTAGAGGCGTCGGGGGCAGTCAGCCCCAGCATTTT,CSARGVGGSQPQHF,TRBJ1-5,few,TRBV20-1,-
TGCAGCGTTGAAGGAGCGACAGGGGCCTACGAGCAGTACTTC,CSVEGATGAYEQYF,TRBJ2-7,many,TRBV29-1,TRBD1
TGCGCCAGCAGTCGGGAGGCAACTAATGAAAAACTGTTTTTT,CASSREATNEKLFF,TRBJ1-4,few,TRBV5-1,-
TGTGCCACCAGCTACTGGACAGATACTGAAGCTTTCTTT,CATSYWTDTEAFF,TRBJ1-1,-,TRBV15,-
TGTGCCAGCAGTCTAGGGGCCCCACAAAAAAAACTGTTTTTT,CASSLGAPQKKLFF,TRBJ1-4,-,TRBV7-2,-
TGCGCCAGCAGCCAAGGACCCCAAGAGACCCAGTACTTC,CASSQGPQETQYF,TRBJ2-5,-,TRBV4-3,-
TGCAGTGCTAGGGACTACGAGCAGTACTTC,CSARDYEQYF,TRBJ2-7,many,TRBV20-1,-
TGTGCCACCAGCAGAGGGGACAGGGGGCTCACAGATACGCAGTATTTT,CATSRGDRGLTDTQYF,TRBJ2-3,few,TRBV15,TRBD1
TGTGCCAGCAGCTTAGCCGGGACAACTAACTACAATGAGCAGTTCTTC,CASSLAGTTNYNEQFF,TRBJ2-1,few,TRBV7-2,-
TGTGCCAGCAGCTGGTCACTAGCGGGGTCCGGGGAGACCCAGTACTTC,CASSWSLAGSGETQYF,TRBJ2-5,-,TRBV7-2,TRBD2
TGCGCCAGCAGCTTACGCGGGATGATGGGGCAAAACATTCAGTACTTC,CASSLRGMMGQNIQYF,TRBJ2-4,few,TRBV5-1,-
TGTGCCAGCAGCTTAGCGGGGACAGGGCCTTCTGGGGCCAACGTCCTGACTTTC,CASSLAGTGPSGANVLTF,TRBJ2-6,few,TRBV7-8,TRBD1
TGTGCCAGCAGTCTAGTCTGGACAGGGGAGACCCCCCAGCATTTT,CASSLVWTGETPQHF,TRBJ1-5,-,TRBV7-2,TRBD1
TGTGCCAGCAGTCGGGGGACAGGGTCCCACGAGCAGTACTTC,CASSRGTGSHEQYF,TRBJ2-7,-,TRBV6-1,TRBD1
TGTGCCATCAGTGAGTCGAATACTCGCAGGACCTCCAATGAGCAGTTCTTC,CAISESNTRRTSNEQFF,TRBJ2-1,few,TRBV10-3,-
TGTGCCAGCAGCCGCAGGGGAGCCATATATTTT,CASSRRGAIYF,TRBJ1-3,-,TRBV5-8,-
TGTGCCAGCAGCTACATGGGACAGACCTACGAGCAGTACTTC,CASSYMGQTYEQYF,TRBJ2-7,-,TRBV7-9,TRBD1
TGCGCCAGCAGCGCGGACAGGAGAGGCAATCAGCCCCAGCATTTT,CASSADRRGNQPQHF,TRBJ1-5,-,TRBV10-1,TRBD1
TGTGCCAGCTCACGATCGACAGGAGACTACAATGAGCAGTTCTTC,CASSRSTGDYNEQFF,TRBJ2-1,-,TRBV18,-
TGCAGTGCCCCCCGAGACAGGGGGTTTTACTACGAGCAGTACTTC,CSAPRDRGFYYEQYF,TRBJ2-7,-,TRBV20-1,TRBD1
TGTGCCAGCAGTTTCGGAGGGCAGGGGATCGACGAGCAGTACTTC,CASSFGGQGIDEQYF,TRBJ2-7,few,TRBV12-3/TRBV12-4,-
TGTGCCACCAGCAGACTAAGGGGGGACAGAGCAGATACGCAGTATTTT,CATSRLRGDRADTQYF,TRBJ2-3,-,TRBV15,-
TGTGCCAGCAGTGAATCGGGAACGGAAAAGCAGTTCTTC,CASSESGTEKQFF,TRBJ2-1,many,TRBV25-1,-
TGTGCCAGCAGCGCTCAAGCAGGGCGAGAGGGCTACACCTTC,CASSAQAGREGYTF,TRBJ1-2,-,TRBV9,-
TGTGCCAGCAGTCTACGACAGGGACGAAACTTC,CASSLRQGRNF,TRBJ2-7,few,TRBV27,TRBD1
TGTGCCAGCAGTCGGGAGACAGGGGGCGGGAATGAGCAGTTCTTC,CASSRETGGGNEQFF,TRBJ2-1,-,TRBV12-3/TRBV12-4,TRBD1